The text below deals with one T cell receptor (beta chain). This sample was taken from a study of blood T cell repertoires in COVID-19. Study as a whole: Samples taken during acute and convalescent COVID-19 were collected in the United States, Italy and Spain.

Trimming took off 4 bases at V and 4 bases at J, with 10 bases between the two ends. Germline V gene data show CDR1 as SGHAT and CDR2 as FQNNGV. CDR3 length: 13 amino acids. In the original workflow: Reference gene primer amplification gave estimated nucleated cell counts. Some clones are missing from TCRdb's copy, which holds only in-frame ones; the method was immunoSEQ multiplex PCR. D and trimming were read from the DNA, whereas the V and J calls and clone size are those reported in that table. The sample gives roughly 110,000 clones, approximately 81% of which show up once; around 4.4% is in the top ten.

The chain combines TRBV11-2 with TRBJ1-2, with D uncertain. The source material was peripheral blood. This sequence was found in a human donor in a cohort sampled during active COVID-19. In DNA form, the CDR3 reads TGTGCCAGCAGCTCCGAGCTGGTCTATGGCTACACCTTC. As protein: CASSSELVYGYTF. The complete variable domain, with remaining parts taken from reference TRBV11-2 and TRBJ1-2, reads EAGVAQSPRYKIIEKRQSVAFWCNPISGHATLYWYQQILGQGPKLLIQFQNNGVVDDSQLPKDRFSAERLKGVDSTLKIQPAKLEDSAVYLCASSSELVYGYTFGSGTRLTVV.